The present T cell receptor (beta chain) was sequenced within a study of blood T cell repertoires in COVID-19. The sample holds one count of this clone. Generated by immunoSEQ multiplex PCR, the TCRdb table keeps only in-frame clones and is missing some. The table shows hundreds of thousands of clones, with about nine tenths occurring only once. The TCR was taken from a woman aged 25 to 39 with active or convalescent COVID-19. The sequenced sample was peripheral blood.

The CDR3 sequence: CASSLGQGATEAFF. The CDR3 DNA reads TGTGCCAGCAGCTTGGGACAGGGGGCGACTGAAGCTTTCTTT. This chain links TRBV5-5 with TRBJ1-1, with 10 bases matching TRBD1. The ends lost 0 bases at V and 5 bases at J; junction bases unmatched: 1. In germline, CDR1 is SGHKS, CDR2 YYEKEE (reference sequence). The CDR3 totals 14 residues.